This section outlines one T cell receptor beta chain sequence together with its context. What antigen it recognizes has not been identified. Base-call qualities are not available, and no considerably larger clone is one nucleotide away. Per the germline V gene (reference sequence), LNHNV is the CDR1 and YYDKDF is the CDR2. The germline ends are 11 bases apart after V is trimmed by 3 bases and J by 0 bases. The CDR3 measures 16 amino acids from cysteine to phenylalanine. The retained sequence is limited to the CDR3, 48 bases, with the frame set at the first base. The data are from a study of cytomegalovirus exposure and HLA in healthy donors listed by TCRdb under 2017. Regarding the study in general: According to a later analysis, one platform produced both the 120 validation repertoires and the 720 or so repertoires of the first cohort. The study aimed to test whether cataloging public T cell receptors could reveal signatures of past pathogen exposure. In addition to the first cohort of around 670 subjects, a separate validation cohort of 130 or so different subjects was used. To predict cytomegalovirus infection status, the study combined high-throughput TCR immunosequencing, statistical association of individual TCRs with disease status, and machine learning.

Preparation of the library involved the immunoSEQ multiplex PCR assay. Turning to the authors' computational methods: A statistical classification framework was built for diagnosing cytomegalovirus status from the catalog of TCR beta chain sequences. Drawn from immuneACCESS, this table holds only the in-frame rearrangements with V and J called that TCRdb kept. Clones are partly lost; checked studies trace under half to an unresolved V gene and leave the rest unexplained. That table furnishes V, J and clone size, whereas the DNA furnished D and trimming. Within this sample are roughly 110,000 clones, with around 89% of them counted one time only. The ten most abundant clones make up around 1.7% of the sample. Overall study outcomes, separate from this receptor: The classifier was reported to diagnose cytomegalovirus status with high specificity and sensitivity in both the original and validation cohorts. Subsequent analysis determined that TCRs grouped into clusters in the first cohort also showed a tendency toward co-occurrence across the 90 to 150 validation repertoires, and roughly 94% of cluster scores exceeded 0. Across donors, most TCR sequences were observed very rarely, whereas some public TCRs were present in many individuals. A later analysis had no HLA typing for the validation cohort, so co-occurrence there was scored across all 110 or so repertoires. The authors suggested that the approach could potentially be generalized to other disease states and immunological phenotypes. Three of the identified cytomegalovirus-associated TCR beta chains were confirmed in vitro to be specific for cytomegalovirus antigens. The study gave a list of roughly 150 TCR beta chains associated with cytomegalovirus.

Separate from the approximately 700-subject first cohort, the validation cohort of about 120 subjects was the group to which the donors belonged. The receptor was derived from a woman in her late teens or twenties in good health and CMV-seropositive. The sequencing input was PBMCs. The chain is encoded by TRBV15 joined to TRBJ1-4; a tentative D match to TRBD1 spans 6 bases. The CDR3 region has the sequence CATSRDRQATNEKLFF. The DNA reads as follows: TGTGCCACCAGCAGGGACAGACAAGCAACTAATGAAAAACTGTTTTTT.